Listed below are T cell receptor beta chains from one sample, sequenced in a study of blood T cell repertoires in COVID-19. Here immunoSEQ multiplex PCR was the method, and the copy in TCRdb shows in-frame clones only, minus some. The repertoire holds about 180,000 clones, with around 87% as singletons. Sample: peripheral blood. The source of these receptors is a man aged 35-49 years with active or convalescent COVID-19. Each CDR3 is given with its conserved first and last residue. The order of the fields is clone size, J gene, D gene, V gene, CDR3 protein, CDR3 DNA. D genes are given only for firm matches. The listing skips clone size in some rows; elsewhere it reads once, few, many or a size class.

abundance: -; j_gene: TRBJ1-1; d_gene: -; v_gene: TRBV7-3; CDR3aa: CASSLGGWDTEAFF; CDR3nt: TGTGCCAGCAGCTTAGGAGGGTGGGACACTGAAGCTTTCTTT
abundance: -; j_gene: TRBJ1-1; d_gene: -; v_gene: TRBV10-1; CDR3aa: CASSEGRNRGAEAFF; CDR3nt: TGCGCCAGCAGTGAGGGTCGCAATCGGGGGGCTGAAGCTTTCTTT
abundance: -; j_gene: TRBJ1-2; d_gene: -; v_gene: TRBV5-4; CDR3aa: CASGIQGHYGGSGYGYTF; CDR3nt: TGTGCCAGCGGAATCCAGGGACATTACGGCGGGAGTGGCTATGGCTACACCTTC
abundance: -; j_gene: TRBJ2-7; d_gene: -; v_gene: TRBV11-2; CDR3aa: CASSVGWTAYYEQYF; CDR3nt: TGTGCCAGCAGCGTGGGGTGGACAGCATACTACGAGCAGTACTTC
abundance: -; j_gene: TRBJ1-6; d_gene: -; v_gene: TRBV30; CDR3aa: CAWNSQEYNSPLHF; CDR3nt: TGTGCCTGGAACTCACAGGAATATAATTCACCCCTCCACTTT
abundance: -; j_gene: TRBJ1-2; d_gene: TRBD1; v_gene: TRBV27; CDR3aa: CASSTDRGIHGYTF; CDR3nt: TGTGCCAGCAGTACAGACAGGGGGATACATGGCTACACCTTC
abundance: -; j_gene: TRBJ1-6; d_gene: TRBD1; v_gene: TRBV30; CDR3aa: CAWSVMGTGVDSPLHF; CDR3nt: TGTGCCTGGAGTGTAATGGGGACAGGGGTAGATTCACCCCTCCACTTT
abundance: -; j_gene: TRBJ2-6; d_gene: -; v_gene: TRBV28; CDR3aa: CASSPTGTRGANVLTF; CDR3nt: TGTGCCAGCAGTCCAACCGGGACTCGTGGGGCCAACGTCCTGACTTTC
abundance: -; j_gene: TRBJ1-1; d_gene: TRBD1; v_gene: TRBV6-5; CDR3aa: CASRPDRSAAEAFF; CDR3nt: TGTGCCAGCAGACCGGACAGGTCGGCCGCTGAAGCTTTCTTT
abundance: -; j_gene: TRBJ1-1; d_gene: -; v_gene: TRBV30; CDR3aa: CAWSVRRTDTEAFF; CDR3nt: TGTGCCTGGAGTGTACGGAGGACGGACACTGAAGCTTTCTTT
abundance: -; j_gene: TRBJ1-5; d_gene: -; v_gene: TRBV4-1; CDR3aa: CASSQERSQPQHF; CDR3nt: TGCGCCAGCAGCCAAGAACGGAGTCAGCCCCAGCATTTT
abundance: -; j_gene: TRBJ1-4; d_gene: -; v_gene: TRBV25-1; CDR3aa: CATCESGGLGKLFF; CDR3nt: TGTGCCACATGTGAATCGGGAGGACTTGGAAAACTGTTTTTT
abundance: -; j_gene: TRBJ1-5; d_gene: -; v_gene: TRBV4-2; CDR3aa: CASSQDSGGGGNQPQHF; CDR3nt: TGTGCCAGCAGCCAAGATAGCGGGGGAGGGGGCAATCAGCCCCAGCATTTT
abundance: -; j_gene: TRBJ2-5; d_gene: TRBD2; v_gene: TRBV11-1; CDR3aa: CASRGLAETQYF; CDR3nt: TGTGCCAGCAGAGGACTAGCGGAGACCCAGTACTTC
abundance: once; j_gene: TRBJ1-2; d_gene: -; v_gene: TRBV7-2; CDR3aa: CASSPQSTANYGYTF; CDR3nt: TGTGCCAGCAGCCCACAATCGACAGCGAACTATGGCTACACCTTC
abundance: -; j_gene: TRBJ1-6; d_gene: -; v_gene: TRBV30; CDR3aa: CAWSVWRPLDSPLHF; CDR3nt: TGTGCCTGGAGTGTGTGGAGACCCTTGGATTCACCCCTCCACTTT
abundance: -; j_gene: TRBJ1-5; d_gene: TRBD1; v_gene: TRBV6-5; CDR3aa: CASAYRGGNQPQHF; CDR3nt: TGTGCCAGCGCGTACAGGGGAGGCAATCAGCCCCAGCATTTT
abundance: -; j_gene: TRBJ1-1; d_gene: -; v_gene: TRBV5-4; CDR3aa: CASSLKTGANTEAFF; CDR3nt: TGTGCCAGCAGCTTGAAGACAGGAGCGAACACTGAAGCTTTCTTT
abundance: -; j_gene: TRBJ1-1; d_gene: -; v_gene: TRBV6-1; CDR3aa: CASSEGAGNTEAFF; CDR3nt: TGTGCCAGCAGTGAAGGAGCGGGGAACACTGAAGCTTTCTTT
abundance: -; j_gene: TRBJ1-1; d_gene: TRBD1; v_gene: TRBV6-5; CDR3aa: CASSRDTGGPEAFF; CDR3nt: TGTGCCAGCAGTCGGGACACAGGGGGGCCTGAAGCTTTCTTT
abundance: -; j_gene: TRBJ2-1; d_gene: TRBD2; v_gene: TRBV5-1; CDR3aa: CASSLSTSGASSYNEQFF; CDR3nt: TGCGCCAGCAGCTTATCGACTAGCGGGGCTAGCTCCTACAATGAGCAGTTCTTC
abundance: -; j_gene: TRBJ1-3; d_gene: -; v_gene: TRBV6-5; CDR3aa: CASAGSGNTIYF; CDR3nt: TGTGCTTCGGCGGGTTCTGGAAACACCATATATTTT
abundance: -; j_gene: TRBJ1-4; d_gene: -; v_gene: TRBV6-2/TRBV6-3; CDR3aa: CASSRDTATNEKLFF; CDR3nt: TGTGCCAGCAGTCGGGACACTGCAACTAATGAAAAACTGTTTTTT
abundance: -; j_gene: TRBJ2-5; d_gene: TRBD2; v_gene: TRBV6-6; CDR3aa: CASSPNLAGGYQETQYF; CDR3nt: TGTGCCAGCAGTCCTAATCTAGCGGGGGGATACCAAGAGACCCAGTACTTC
abundance: -; j_gene: TRBJ1-3; d_gene: -; v_gene: TRBV11-2; CDR3aa: CASTRQGGPHSGNTIYF; CDR3nt: TGTGCCAGCACCCGGCAAGGGGGTCCCCACTCTGGAAACACCATATATTTT
abundance: -; j_gene: TRBJ2-1; d_gene: -; v_gene: TRBV9; CDR3aa: CASSVETGYNEQFF; CDR3nt: TGTGCCAGCAGCGTAGAAACAGGGTACAATGAGCAGTTCTTC
abundance: -; j_gene: TRBJ2-7; d_gene: TRBD1; v_gene: TRBV4-3; CDR3aa: CASSQDRDRGYEQYF; CDR3nt: TGCGCCAGCAGCCAAGATAGGGACAGGGGCTACGAGCAGTACTTC